This T cell receptor beta chain was recorded in a study of cytomegalovirus exposure and HLA in healthy donors. Background on the study: Of around 400 genotyped donors, 75% to 90% grouped in the Caucasian-associated ancestry cluster.

Germline-derived CDR1 and CDR2 are SGHTA and FQGNSA. The V gene end was trimmed by 5 bases and the J gene end by 1 base; junction bases not matched to a gene: 9. The CDR3 sequence is 17 residues long. Use of 60 Vbeta and 13 Jbeta primers characterized the PCR. The protocol was immunoSEQ multiplex PCR, while the TCRdb copy is restricted to in-frame clones and leaves out a portion. The sample contains 200,000 or so clones, 82% of which appear only once. The V call is TRBV7-2, the J call TRBJ1-5; TRBD1 agrees at 9 bases. The sequence was obtained from a boy between 2 and 10 years old in good health and CMV-seronegative. Sequencing was carried out using PBMCs. CDR3 sequence: CASSLRDRATSNQPQHF. CDR3 nucleotides: TGTGCCAGCAGCCTGCGGGACAGGGCCACAAGCAATCAGCCCCAGCATTTT.